These 10 T cell receptor beta chains came from one sample sequenced in a study of cytomegalovirus exposure and HLA in healthy donors. PCR employed 60 Vbeta and 13 Jbeta primers. Sequenced by immunoSEQ multiplex PCR; TCRdb stores in-frame clones only, minus some. The table shows 75,000 to 100,000 clones, with roughly 74% occurring only once. The sample consisted of PBMCs. The receptors originated from a female donor in good health and CMV-seropositive.

J is TRBJ2-5 and V is TRBV5-1, with 7 bases identical to TRBD2. The trim removed 4 bases at V and 1 base at J, leaving 7 bases unmatched. CDR3 size: 15 residues. Per the germline V gene, CDR1 is SGHRS and CDR2 is YFSETQ. The CDR3: CASSQKTSLQETQYF. The DNA for the CDR3 is TGCGCCAGCAGCCAAAAGACTAGCCTCCAAGAGACCCAGTACTTC.

This sequence joins TRBV9 and TRBJ1-1; TRBD1 aligns across 7 bases. The CDR3 is 14 residues long. J lost 1 base, V lost 2 bases, and 2 bases had no gene match. Germline CDR1 SGDLS, CDR2 YYNGEE. The chain's CDR3 is CASSVRQGNTEAFF. As DNA, the CDR3 is TGTGCCAGCAGCGTTCGACAGGGGAACACTGAAGCTTTCTTT.

This chain links TRBV6-1 with TRBJ2-7; 9 bases fit TRBD2. There are 17 residues in the CDR3. J was trimmed by 4 bases and V by 3 bases; bases with no gene match: 13. Looked up from germline, CDR1 is MNHNS and CDR2 is SASEGT. The CDR3 is CASSDRGGVAGLYEQYF. CDR3 in DNA: TGTGCCAGCAGTGATCGCGGGGGGGTAGCGGGGCTGTACGAGCAGTACTTC.

V and J are TRBV6-1 and TRBJ1-5; D is unclear. The CDR3 sequence is 15 residues long. V lost 4 bases and J lost 1, with 11 bases in between. Germline lookup yields CDR1 MNHNS and CDR2 SASEGT. CDR3 in amino acids: CASSVGGWSNQPQHF. DNA for the CDR3: TGTGCCAGCAGTGTGGGAGGGTGGAGCAATCAGCCCCAGCATTTT.

In this sample, this clone turned up a few times. This sequence joins TRBV4-2 and TRBJ1-1; TRBD1 matches 8 bases. Germline V lookup: CDR1 LGHNA, CDR2 YNFKEQ. The CDR3 loop spans 14 amino acids. Trimming took 3 bases from V and 4 from J; bases not matched to a gene: 4. For the CDR3, the DNA is TGTGCCAGCAGCCACCCGACAGGGGCCACTGAAGCTTTCTTT. It yields the protein CASSHPTGATEAFF.

The chain links TRBV20-1 to TRBJ1-2, with D tentatively TRBD1 (5 bases). V lost 4 bases and J 8 bases, leaving 11 bases between the germline ends. Germline CDR1 and CDR2: DFQATT and SNEGSKA (reference sequence). The CDR3 has 11 residues. Here the CDR3 reads CSATRADGYTF. CDR3 coding DNA: TGCAGTGCTACCAGGGCGGACGGCTACACCTTC.

CDR3 region: CASSIGRGGEQYF. CDR3 bases: TGTGCCAGTAGTATAGGGCGGGGGGGTGAGCAGTACTTC. The J gene is TRBJ2-7, the V gene TRBV19; 9 bases match TRBD2. The CDR3 has 13 residues. The junction had 2 bases not matched to a gene; V was cut back by 1 base and J by 7 bases. CDR1 is LNHDA, CDR2 SQIVND, per germline (reference sequence).

The J gene is TRBJ2-7, the V gene TRBV5-1, with 8 positions matching TRBD1. Germline V lookup: CDR1 SGHRS, CDR2 YFSETQ. Trimming took 4 bases from V and 3 from J; bases not matched to a gene: 6. The CDR3 contains 14 residues. This CDR3 is CASSAGQGSYEQYF. The CDR3 DNA is TGCGCCAGCAGCGCCGGACAGGGAAGCTACGAGCAGTACTTC. Combining the CDR3 with reference TRBV5-1 and TRBJ2-7 gives the whole variable domain KAGVTQTPRYLIKTRGQQVTLSCSPISGHRSVSWYQQTPGQGLQFLFEYFSETQRNKGNFPGRFSGRQFSNSRSEMNVSTLELGDSALYLCASSAGQGSYEQYFGPGTRLTVT.

The gene calls are TRBV2 and TRBJ1-5, with D unresolved. Trimming pared 5 bases from V and 5 bases from J, leaving 10 bases between. Germline CDR1 and CDR2: SNHLY and FYNNEI. The CDR3 totals 13 residues. The CDR3 DNA follows: TGTGCCAGCAGTTCAGAGGGCTATCAGCCCCAGCATTTT. Its translation: CASSSEGYQPQHF.

The chain uses TRBV5-6 and TRBJ1-1, with a weak D call TRBD1 (5 bases). Germline CDR1 reads SGHDT; CDR2 reads YYEEEE. The CDR3 has 14 amino acids. V was pared by 4 bases and J by 6 bases, with 16 bases between. CDR3 sequence: CASSPRRGEAEAFF. DNA of the CDR3: TGTGCCAGCAGCCCTAGGAGGGGAGAGGCTGAAGCTTTCTTT.